Listed here are 27 T cell receptor beta chains from one sample, sequenced in a study of blood T cell repertoires in COVID-19. Repertoires were generated with immunoSEQ multiplex PCR, while TCRdb's copy carries only in-frame clones and drops some. The profile shows under 250,000 clones, 87% of them singletons. Sequencing was carried out using peripheral blood. The receptors originated from a young man with active or convalescent COVID-19.

The V gene is TRBV11-2, the J gene TRBJ1-2; a weak D match, TRBD1 (5 bases). The CDR3 length is 15 residues. Germline lookup yields CDR1 SGHAT and CDR2 FQNNGV. V lost 5 bases and J 1 base, leaving 14 bases between the germline ends. The CDR3 DNA is TGTGCCAGCAGCCCAATACCGACAGATAACTATGGCTACACCTTC. Amino acids: CASSPIPTDNYGYTF.

This clone appeared a few times. The chain joins TRBV5-1 to TRBJ1-1, with D perhaps TRBD1 (5 bases). Germline loops: CDR1 SGHRS, CDR2 YFSETQ. CDR3 size: 13 residues. V lost 5 bases and J 2 bases, leaving 10 bases between the germline ends. This CDR3 reads CASRIRTNTEAFF. In nucleotides, the CDR3 is TGCGCCAGCAGAATTCGGACAAACACTGAAGCTTTCTTT.

The rearrangement uses TRBV5-3 and TRBJ1-4; no definite D call. TRBV5-3 is annotated as an ORF whose role is uncertain. CDR3 length equals 15 residues. V was cut by 1 base and J by 5 bases, with 12 bases left in between. CDR3 DNA sequence: TGTGCCAGAAGCTTGCCCAGAGCGGCGAATGAAAAACTGTTTTTT. Its protein is CARSLPRAANEKLFF.

The V gene is TRBV5-1, the J gene TRBJ2-1, with D unresolved. With 0 bases removed from V and 10 bases from J, the gap between germline ends came to 20 bases. Germline V gene data show CDR1 as SGHRS and CDR2 as YFSETQ. The CDR3 spans 16 residues. CDR3 sequence reads: CASSLAGLVASPEQFF. The DNA of the CDR3 is TGCGCCAGCAGCTTGGCAGGTTTGGTGGCCTCCCCCGAGCAGTTCTTC. Combining the CDR3 with reference TRBV5-1 and TRBJ2-1 gives the whole variable domain KAGVTQTPRYLIKTRGQQVTLSCSPISGHRSVSWYQQTPGQGLQFLFEYFSETQRNKGNFPGRFSGRQFSNSRSEMNVSTLELGDSALYLCASSLAGLVASPEQFFGPGTRLTVL.

The chain has TRBV9 and TRBJ1-1; 8 bases agree with TRBD1. Germline CDR1 and CDR2: SGDLS and YYNGEE. V dropped 4 bases and J dropped 4; count of bases not matched to a gene: 12. This CDR3 is built from 16 residues. The CDR3 sequence is CASSSRTTGGGTEAFF. The CDR3 DNA follows: TGTGCCAGCAGCTCCCGTACCACAGGGGGGGGCACTGAAGCTTTCTTT.

The chain carries TRBV6-1 and TRBJ2-7; possible D gene TRBD2, 6 bases. Germline loops: CDR1 MNHNS, CDR2 SASEGT. V was pared by 3 bases and J by 0 bases, with 15 bases between. The CDR3 runs 16 residues. The CDR3: CASSDIRDWRSYEQYF. The CDR3 region has the DNA TGTGCCAGCAGTGACATAAGGGACTGGCGCTCCTACGAGCAGTACTTC.

The chain carries TRBV7-3 and TRBJ2-2, with TRBD2 identical over 8 bases. The ends lost 2 bases at V and 7 bases at J; junction bases unmatched: 9. The CDR3 covers 16 residues. Germline lookup yields CDR1 SGHTA and CDR2 FQGTGA. The DNA for the CDR3 is TGTGCCAGCAGCTTATCCGCAGCGGGAGTTAGCGGGGAGCTGTTTTTT. It codes for CASSLSAAGVSGELFF. Full variable domain (remainder filled in from reference TRBV7-3 and TRBJ2-2): GAGVSQTPSNKVTEKGKYVELRCDPISGHTALYWYRQSLGQGPEFLIYFQGTGAADDSGLPNDRFFAVRPEGSVSTLKIQRTERGDSAVYLCASSLSAAGVSGELFFGEGSRLTVL.

The genes are TRBV19 and TRBJ1-1, with a weak D call TRBD1 (5 bases). Germline V lookup: CDR1 LNHDA, CDR2 SQIVND (reference sequence). This CDR3 has 14 residues. Deletions cut 3 bases from V and 3 bases from J, with 11 bases between. The CDR3 nucleotides read TGTGCCAGTAGTATGAACAGGCGTGACACTGAAGCTTTCTTT. Protein sequence: CASSMNRRDTEAFF. The entire variable domain, with the rest obtained from reference TRBV19 and TRBJ1-1, is as follows: DGGITQSPKYLFRKEGQNVTLSCEQNLNHDAMYWYRQDPGQGLRLIYYSQIVNDFQKGDIAEGYSVSREKKESFPLTVTSAQKNPTAFYLCASSMNRRDTEAFFGQGTRLTVV.

This clone was seen only once. The gene calls are TRBV6-2 or TRBV6-3 and TRBJ2-1; D perhaps matches TRBD2 (7 bases). This CDR3 spans 16 amino acids. V lost 1 base and J 5 bases, leaving 15 bases between the germline ends. Germline-derived CDR1 and CDR2 are MNHEY and SVGEGT. In DNA form, the CDR3 reads TGTGCCAGCAGTTACTTACCGGGGGGCCTTGACAATGAGCAGTTCTTC. It codes for CASSYLPGGLDNEQFF.

The rearrangement uses TRBV18 and TRBJ1-2; D call uncertain. Per germline, CDR1 KGHSH and CDR2 LQKENI. The V gene lost 2 bases and the J gene lost 4 bases, with 17 bases spanning the gap. The CDR3 consists of 16 residues. In nucleotides, the CDR3 is TGTGCCAGCTCACCATTAGACACTCCAACCGGCTATGGCTACACCTTC. Translated, it gives CASSPLDTPTGYGYTF.

This chain links TRBV5-1 with TRBJ1-1; TRBD1 agrees at 8 bases. CDR1 SGHRS and CDR2 YFSETQ come from the germline V gene. V dropped 2 bases and J dropped 5; count of bases not matched to a gene: 8. This CDR3 comprises 15 residues. CDR3 protein: CASSFRQGAGTEAFF. The CDR3 DNA follows: TGCGCCAGCAGCTTTCGGCAGGGGGCGGGAACTGAAGCTTTCTTT.

The J gene is TRBJ2-3, the V gene TRBV7-2; 10 nucleotides line up with TRBD2. V was pared by 4 bases and J by 11 bases, with 3 bases of the junction left unmatched. CDR1 is SGHTA and CDR2 is FQGNSA in the germline V gene. There are 12 residues in the CDR3. CDR3 DNA sequence: TGTGCCAGCAGCTCTAGCGGGGGAGGGCAGTATTTT. It is translated as CASSSSGGGQYF.

This chain uses TRBV11-2 with TRBJ2-2, with D hard to call. The CDR3 covers 13 residues. Germline V CDR1 and CDR2: SGHAT, FQNNGV. V was trimmed by 3 bases and J by 5 bases, leaving 7 bases between them. The CDR3 DNA reads as TGTGCCAGCAGCTTCGGGTCGACCGGGGAGCTGTTTTTT. Protein product: CASSFGSTGELFF. Looking up the rest from reference TRBV11-2 and TRBJ2-2 gives the full variable domain: EAGVAQSPRYKIIEKRQSVAFWCNPISGHATLYWYQQILGQGPKLLIQFQNNGVVDDSQLPKDRFSAERLKGVDSTLKIQPAKLEDSAVYLCASSFGSTGELFFGEGSRLTVL.

The chain employs TRBV7-9 and TRBJ1-2, with TRBD1 identical over 10 bases. CDR3 length: 17 residues. CDR1 SEHNR and CDR2 FQNEAQ come from the germline V gene (reference sequence). Trimming cost V 5 bases and J 0 bases; bases outside gene matches: 9. The CDR3 DNA reads TGTGCCAGCAGCCCGAGACAGGGGGCTACGGCTAACTATGGCTACACCTTC. Translation gives CASSPRQGATANYGYTF.

The chain combines TRBV5-4 with TRBJ2-1; D is possibly TRBD2 (6 bases). CDR1 and CDR2 (germline): SGHNT, YYREEE (reference sequence). CDR3 length equals 16 residues. V lost 4 bases, J lost 8 bases, and 22 bases lay in between. The CDR3 protein is CASSGPPSALSDEQFF. The CDR3 DNA sequence: TGTGCCAGCAGCGGGCCCCCTAGCGCGCTCAGCGATGAGCAGTTCTTC.

The chain employs TRBV7-2 and TRBJ2-7; 9 nucleotides match TRBD2. After removal of 0 bases from V and 0 bases from J, the junction contained 0 bases not matched to a gene. The CDR3 is 15 residues long. Looked up from germline, CDR1 is SGHTA and CDR2 is FQGNSA. CDR3 sequence: CASSLASGGSYEQYF. CDR3 coding DNA: TGTGCCAGCAGCTTAGCTAGCGGGGGCTCCTACGAGCAGTACTTC. Variable domain in full (rest from reference TRBV7-2 and TRBJ2-7): GAGVSQSPSNKVTEKGKDVELRCDPISGHTALYWYRQSLGQGLEFLIYFQGNSAPDKSGLPSDRFSAERTGGSVSTLTIQRTQQEDSAVYLCASSLASGGSYEQYFGPGTRLTVT.

The chain combines TRBV7-2 with TRBJ2-7, with 8 positions matching TRBD2. The V gene end was trimmed by 3 bases and the J gene end by 7 bases; junction bases not matched to a gene: 5. CDR3 size: 13 residues. Germline V CDR1 and CDR2: SGHTA, FQGNSA. The CDR3 nucleotides read TGTGCCAGCAGCTTGACGGGAGGGTGGGAGCAGTACTTC. Its translation: CASSLTGGWEQYF.

This chain uses TRBV4-3 with TRBJ1-3, with D perhaps TRBD1 (5 bases). Between the trimmed V and J ends, which lost 0 bases and 0 bases, there was a span of 9 bases. The CDR3 extends over 16 amino acids. The germline gives CDR1 LGHNA, CDR2 YSLEER. The DNA for the CDR3 is TGCGCCAGCAGCCAAGACTGGGGCGTCTCTGGAAACACCATATATTTT. Its protein is CASSQDWGVSGNTIYF.

The chain uses TRBV2 and TRBJ1-4, with D uncertain. Deletions cut 7 bases from V and 4 bases from J, with 7 bases between. The CDR3 totals 12 residues. Germline-derived CDR1 and CDR2 are SNHLY and FYNNEI. The CDR3: CASKRDNEKLFF. In DNA, the CDR3 is TGTGCCAGCAAGAGAGATAATGAAAAACTGTTTTTT. The complete variable domain, with remaining parts taken from reference TRBV2 and TRBJ1-4, reads EPEVTQTPSHQVTQMGQEVILRCVPISNHLYFYWYRQILGQKVEFLVSFYNNEISEKSEIFDDQFSVERPDGSNFTLKIRSTKLEDSAMYFCASKRDNEKLFFGSGTQLSVL.

This rearrangement joins TRBV7-2 to TRBJ2-6, with 9 bases that match TRBD1. CDR1 is SGHTA and CDR2 is FQGNSA in the germline V gene. The CDR3 length is 15 residues. Losses at the gene ends were 5 bases for V and 2 bases for J; bases not matched to a gene: 1. CDR3 nucleotides: TGTGCCAGCAGCACAGGGGGCGCTGGGGCCAACGTCCTGACTTTC. Translation: CASSTGGAGANVLTF.

The V gene is TRBV7-3, the J gene TRBJ1-5; possibly TRBD1 for D (5 bases). CDR1 and CDR2 from the germline V gene are SGHTA and FQGTGA. V shed 2 bases and J shed 2 bases, with 10 bases lying between them. This CDR3 has 15 residues. CDR3 protein: CASSLGAGGNQPQHF. In DNA, the CDR3 is TGTGCCAGCAGCTTAGGGGCAGGAGGCAATCAGCCCCAGCATTTT. Full variable domain (outside the CDR3, taken from reference TRBV7-3 and TRBJ1-5): GAGVSQTPSNKVTEKGKYVELRCDPISGHTALYWYRQSLGQGPEFLIYFQGTGAADDSGLPNDRFFAVRPEGSVSTLKIQRTERGDSAVYLCASSLGAGGNQPQHFGDGTRLSIL.

The CDR3 DNA follows: TGTGCCAGCTCACCTGAAATGGACAGGGTGGGAGGCTACACCTTC. This sequence encodes CASSPEMDRVGGYTF. This rearrangement joins TRBV18 to TRBJ1-2; 8 bases agree with TRBD1. The CDR3 extends over 15 amino acids. Germline loops: CDR1 KGHSH, CDR2 LQKENI. V was clipped by 3 bases and J by 8 bases; unmatched bases: 11.

The chain combines TRBV29-1 with TRBJ1-2; D gene ambiguous. Per germline, CDR1 SQVTM and CDR2 ANQGSEA. V gave up 7 bases and J gave up 6 bases, with 18 bases separating them. This CDR3 is built from 13 residues. CDR3: CSAHRASGDGYTF. In DNA, the CDR3 is TGCAGCGCACACAGAGCCTCCGGGGATGGCTACACCTTC.

This clone was picked up one time. The chain has TRBV19 and TRBJ2-1; 11 nucleotides agree with TRBD2. With 5 bases clipped from V and 2 bases from J, the junction kept 2 bases outside the gene matches. Germline values: CDR1 LNHDA, CDR2 SQIVND (reference sequence). The CDR3 totals 15 residues. The CDR3 here is CASSDSGRAYNEQFF. The CDR3 DNA follows: TGTGCCAGTAGTGATAGCGGGAGGGCCTACAATGAGCAGTTCTTC.

The rearrangement links TRBV15 to TRBJ1-1, with a weak D call TRBD1 (6 bases). Germline V gene data show CDR1 as LNHNV and CDR2 as YYDKDF (reference sequence). V was cut by 2 bases and J by 2 bases, with 9 bases left in between. The CDR3 spans 14 residues. The DNA for the CDR3 is TGTGCCACCAGCAGAAGGACAGAAAACACTGAAGCTTTCTTT. This translates into CATSRRTENTEAFF. The full variable domain, in which reference TRBV15 and TRBJ1-1 provide the parts outside the CDR3, is DAMVIQNPRYQVTQFGKPVTLSCSQTLNHNVMYWYQQKSSQAPKLLFHYYDKDFNNEADTPDNFQSRRPNTSFCFLDIRSPGLGDTAMYLCATSRRTENTEAFFGQGTRLTVV.

The rearrangement uses TRBV6-2 or TRBV6-3 and TRBJ1-5, with 7 bases identical to TRBD1. V trimming: 6 bases; J trimming: 0 bases; junction bases outside the gene matches: 5. The CDR3 consists of 15 residues. Germline V CDR1 and CDR2: MNHEY, SVGEGT. CDR3 nucleotides: TGTGCCAGCAGCCGGGACAGCTATAGCAATCAGCCCCAGCATTTT. This sequence encodes CASSRDSYSNQPQHF.

The V and J genes are TRBV27 and TRBJ2-1, with a possible D match to TRBD2 (5 bases). Germline V gene sequence: CDR1 MNHEY, CDR2 SMNVEV (reference sequence). The V end lost 0 bases, the J end lost 6 bases, and 9 bases lay between the germline ends. There are 14 residues in the CDR3. The CDR3 DNA sequence: TGTGCCAGCAGTTTATCGGGGAGTTTCAATGAGCAGTTCTTC. Its protein product is CASSLSGSFNEQFF.